Each of the 25 T cell receptor beta chains below was sequenced from the same sample in a study of blood T cell repertoires in COVID-19. Profiling relied on immunoSEQ multiplex PCR, and the TCRdb table lists in-frame clones only, not all of them. The repertoire holds under 350,000 clones, with just over 85% as singletons. The sample was PBMCs or T cells enriched from blood (not recorded which). All receptors come from a woman between 40 and 55 years old with acute COVID-19.

The chain combines TRBV7-3 with TRBJ1-3; the D gene is possibly TRBD1 (5 bases). The CDR3 spans 16 residues. The V gene's germline CDR1 is SGHTA and CDR2 FQGTGA. The ends were cut back, 2 bases at V and 0 bases at J, with 11 bases in the middle. CDR3 in DNA: TGTGCCAGCAGCTTAGCAGGGCCTAGCTCTGGAAACACCATATATTTT. It yields the protein CASSLAGPSSGNTIYF.

This clone was found once. The chain combines TRBV4-3 with TRBJ2-7; 10 bases line up with TRBD1. The CDR3 totals 16 residues. After removal of 0 bases from V and 6 bases from J, the junction contained 8 bases not matched to a gene. The V gene's germline CDR1 is LGHNA and CDR2 YSLEER. This CDR3 is CASSQEGTGVVGEQYF. The CDR3 nucleotides read TGCGCCAGCAGCCAAGAAGGGACAGGGGTAGTTGGCGAGCAGTACTTC.

The gene calls are TRBV4-2 and TRBJ1-1, with a tentative D call TRBD1 (5 bases). The germline V and J ends were trimmed by 4 bases and 1 base, with 13 bases remaining between them. This CDR3 is built from 15 residues. Per the germline V gene, CDR1 is LGHNA and CDR2 is YNFKEQ. DNA for the CDR3: TGTGCCAGCAGCCCTCTTGCGACAGAGAACACTGAAGCTTTCTTT. It translates to CASSPLATENTEAFF.

This rearrangement joins TRBV11-2 to TRBJ1-1; no clear D. V was shortened by 3 bases and J by 5 bases, with 13 bases between the two germline ends. This CDR3 comprises 14 residues. Germline lookup yields CDR1 SGHAT and CDR2 FQNNGV. The CDR3 coding sequence is TGTGCCAGCAGCTTTGCGGGCGGAGGAACTGAAGCTTTCTTT. Amino acids: CASSFAGGGTEAFF.

The chain employs TRBV28 and TRBJ1-1; a possible D gene is TRBD1 (6 bases). This CDR3 region has 16 residues. CDR1 and CDR2 (germline): MDHEN, SYDVKM. The V gene lost 5 bases and the J gene lost 8 bases, with 24 bases spanning the gap. The CDR3 sequence is CASSLLGAGYPGEAFF. Here the CDR3 DNA reads TGTGCCAGCAGTCTACTGGGGGCGGGCTACCCTGGGGAAGCTTTCTTT.

Concerning this clone itself: At the DNA level, this CDR3 is encoded by other sequences in the same sample as well. V is TRBV5-1 and J is TRBJ1-3; possibly TRBD1 for D (5 bases). The V gene's germline CDR1 is SGHRS and CDR2 YFSETQ. This CDR3 spans 14 amino acids. V dropped 0 bases and J dropped 3 bases, with 7 bases sitting between them. In DNA form, the CDR3 reads TGCGCCAGCAGCTTGGCAGGGTATGGAAACACCATATATTTT. Translation gives CASSLAGYGNTIYF. Filled out from reference TRBV5-1 and TRBJ1-3, the complete variable domain reads KAGVTQTPRYLIKTRGQQVTLSCSPISGHRSVSWYQQTPGQGLQFLFEYFSETQRNKGNFPGRFSGRQFSNSRSEMNVSTLELGDSALYLCASSLAGYGNTIYFGEGSWLTVV.

The CDR3 DNA is TGTGCCAGCAGCGCGAGGGGGGGCACCTTCAATCAGCCCCAGCATTTT. Protein product: CASSARGGTFNQPQHF. This chain connects TRBV7-8 to TRBJ1-5, with D maybe TRBD1 (6 bases). V was pared by 5 bases and J by 3 bases, with 17 bases between. Looked up from germline, CDR1 is SGHVS and CDR2 is FQNEAQ. The CDR3 sequence is 16 residues long.

The rearrangement links TRBV25-1 to TRBJ2-1, with TRBD2 identical over 7 bases. In germline, CDR1 is MGHDK, CDR2 SYGVNS. This CDR3 contains 15 residues. The trim removed 3 bases at V and 1 base at J, leaving 3 bases unmatched. The CDR3 DNA reads as TGTGCCAGCAGTGAGCGGGAGAGGTCCTACAATGAGCAGTTCTTC. Its protein product is CASSERERSYNEQFF.

The CDR3 DNA follows: TGTGCCAGCAGCCGATCTTGGCAGAGCACAGATACGCAGTATTTT. Translation: CASSRSWQSTDTQYF. The V and J genes are TRBV3-1 (or the pseudogene TRBV3-2) and TRBJ2-3; D unresolved. Between the trimmed V and J ends, which lost 4 bases and 0 bases, there was a span of 11 bases. Germline V gene sequence: CDR1 LGHDT, CDR2 YNNKEL (reference sequence). The CDR3 is made up of 15 amino acids.

This clone was picked up one time. The rearrangement joins TRBV5-4 to TRBJ2-3; possibly TRBD1 for D (6 bases). V was shortened by 2 bases and J by 2 bases, with 18 bases between the two germline ends. CDR3 length equals 17 residues. Germline CDR1 and CDR2: SGHNT and YYREEE (reference sequence). The CDR3 DNA sequence: TGTGCCAGCAGCTTAGGATGGGGGCGGTTCAACACAGATACGCAGTATTTT. As protein: CASSLGWGRFNTDTQYF.

The chain employs TRBV4-3 and TRBJ1-1; D gene ambiguous. The CDR3 has 17 residues. The V end lost 2 bases, the J end lost 3 bases, and 19 bases lay between the germline ends. Germline V gene data show CDR1 as LGHNA and CDR2 as YSLEER. The CDR3 coding sequence is TGCGCCAGCAGCCAAACGGCAGGTGAAGGATACGACACTGAAGCTTTCTTT. Translation gives CASSQTAGEGYDTEAFF.

J is TRBJ2-7 and V is TRBV29-1; 7 bases align to TRBD1. Germline V CDR1 and CDR2: SQVTM, ANQGSEA. V trimming: 6 bases; J trimming: 0 bases; junction bases outside the gene matches: 2. The CDR3 runs 12 residues. The DNA of the CDR3 is TGCAGCGTCAGGGACAGCTCCTACGAGCAGTACTTC. This encodes CSVRDSSYEQYF.

This clone has only one observation. The rearrangement uses TRBV5-1 and TRBJ1-5; D unclear. Trimming pared 4 bases from V and 0 bases from J, leaving 11 bases between. Germline-derived CDR1 and CDR2 are SGHRS and YFSETQ. CDR3 length: 15 residues. As DNA, the CDR3 is TGCGCCAGCAGCATGGAACCAGGTAGCAATCAGCCCCAGCATTTT. Translation: CASSMEPGSNQPQHF.

DNA of the CDR3: TGCGCCAGCAGCCAAGAGCAGGGGACCTATAATTCACCCCTCCACTTT. Translating gives CASSQEQGTYNSPLHF. The gene calls are TRBV4-1 and TRBJ1-6, with TRBD1 as a possible D gene (6 bases). CDR1 is MGHRA and CDR2 is YSYEKL in the germline V gene. CDR3 length equals 16 residues. V lost 0 bases to trimming and J lost 2 bases, with 8 bases between them.

The V and J genes are TRBV5-1 and TRBJ1-1, with 9 bases matching TRBD1. Germline loops: CDR1 SGHRS, CDR2 YFSETQ. This CDR3 is built from 15 residues. J gave up 4 bases and V 3 bases, and 7 bases lay outside the gene matches. The CDR3 protein is CASSSLQGASTEAFF. For the CDR3, the DNA is TGCGCCAGCAGCTCCTTACAGGGGGCGAGCACTGAAGCTTTCTTT.

The chain uses TRBV29-1 and TRBJ2-7; weak D call: TRBD1 (6 bases). This CDR3 is 12 amino acids long. Germline values: CDR1 SQVTM, CDR2 ANQGSEA. The V gene lost 4 bases and the J gene lost 2 bases, with 9 bases spanning the gap. The CDR3 here is CSVAQGTYEQYF. CDR3 nucleotide sequence: TGCAGCGTTGCACAGGGTACCTACGAGCAGTACTTC.

The rearrangement links TRBV2 to TRBJ2-1; D is possibly TRBD1 (5 bases). In germline, CDR1 is SNHLY, CDR2 FYNNEI. The CDR3 is 15 residues long. V was clipped by 6 bases and J by 0 bases, with 12 bases between them. Here the CDR3 DNA reads TGTGCCAGCAGGGAGCAGGGTTCCTCCTACAATGAGCAGTTCTTC. Protein sequence: CASREQGSSYNEQFF.

A single count supports this clone. The chain recombines TRBV18 with TRBJ1-1, with D maybe TRBD1 (6 bases). CDR3 length equals 13 residues. Trimming stripped 6 bases from V and 2 bases from J, with 10 bases between. Germline V gene lookup returns CDR1 KGHSH and CDR2 LQKENI. CDR3 sequence: CASSTGPNTEAFF. Written as DNA, the CDR3 is TGTGCCAGCTCCACAGGGCCCAACACTGAAGCTTTCTTT.

The chain has TRBV7-9 and TRBJ1-4, with D unresolved. The germline V gene encodes CDR1 SEHNR and CDR2 FQNEAQ (reference sequence). Trimming pared 2 bases from V and 7 bases from J, leaving 14 bases between. The CDR3 runs 15 residues. In DNA, the CDR3 is TGTGCCAGCAGCTTAAGGTCCCTTGGGAGTGAAAAACTGTTTTTT. Protein sequence: CASSLRSLGSEKLFF.

This clone has a handful of counts. The gene calls are TRBV7-9 and TRBJ1-1, with a possible D match to TRBD1 (5 bases). Trimming removed 5 bases from V and 4 bases from J, with 14 bases in between. CDR1 and CDR2 (germline): SEHNR, FQNEAQ (reference sequence). The CDR3 is 14 amino acids. The CDR3 coding sequence is TGTGCCAGCAGCGGCCAGGGATATGCCACTGAAGCTTTCTTT. This translates into CASSGQGYATEAFF.

This clone was observed a handful of times. V gene TRBV7-9 combines with J gene TRBJ1-6; maybe TRBD1 (5 bases). This CDR3 spans 12 amino acids. Germline CDR1 reads SEHNR; CDR2 reads FQNEAQ (reference sequence). Trimming left V 5 bases short and J 10 bases short, with 9 bases between. The CDR3 sequence is CASSRRESPLHF. As DNA, the CDR3 is TGTGCCAGCAGCCGCAGGGAATCACCCCTCCACTTT.

This clone was counted a few times. The chain is built from TRBV6-1 and TRBJ1-5; TRBD1 matches at 8 bases. This CDR3 has 19 residues. Germline values: CDR1 MNHNS, CDR2 SASEGT. The J segment lost 0 bases and the V segment lost 0 bases, leaving 10 bases of the junction unmatched. CDR3 DNA: TGTGCCAGCAGTGAAGCGCGCTACAGGGGGGGATATAGCAATCAGCCCCAGCATTTT. It translates to CASSEARYRGGYSNQPQHF.

V is TRBV19 and J is TRBJ2-5; 8 bases fit TRBD1. CDR1 and CDR2 (germline): LNHDA, SQIVND (reference sequence). With 5 bases clipped from V and 3 bases from J, the junction kept 11 bases outside the gene matches. There are 16 residues in the CDR3. CDR3 amino acids: CASSPRQGILEETQYF. CDR3 in DNA: TGTGCCAGTAGTCCTCGACAGGGGATCCTTGAAGAGACCCAGTACTTC.

The V and J genes are TRBV13 and TRBJ1-2; D unclear. The V end lost 0 bases, the J end lost 4 bases, and 6 bases lay between the germline ends. The CDR3 has 13 amino acids. Germline V lookup: CDR1 PRHDT, CDR2 FYEKMQ (reference sequence). In DNA form, the CDR3 reads TGTGCCAGCAGCTTAGGAACCAGCTATGGCTACACCTTC. Translated, it gives CASSLGTSYGYTF. Supplemented by reference TRBV13 and TRBJ1-2, the full variable domain reads AAGVIQSPRHLIKEKRETATLKCYPIPRHDTVYWYQQGPGQDPQFLISFYEKMQSDKGSIPDRFSAQQFSDYHSELNMSSLELGDSALYFCASSLGTSYGYTFGSGTRLTVV.

This chain connects TRBV19 to TRBJ1-2; 7 bases are shared with TRBD1. V shed 7 bases, J shed 1 base, and the junction held 9 bases outside the gene matches. The CDR3 consists of 15 residues. Germline values: CDR1 LNHDA, CDR2 SQIVND (reference sequence). The CDR3 nucleotides read TGTGCCAGTACTAGGGACAGCAAGATTAACTATGGCTACACCTTC. This encodes CASTRDSKINYGYTF.